This entry is about one TCR beta chain. Its antigen is currently unknown. The CDR3 runs to 13 residues. Using immunoSEQ multiplex PCR, the repertoire was profiled, and TCRdb retains in-frame clones only, with some absent. Among about 50,000 clones listed, approximately 89% were seen once. The sample is drawn from a study of OX40 agonist ivuxolimab in advanced cancers. Study in general: Patients received the agonistic anti-OX40 (CD134) antibody ivuxolimab. Regarding the study as a whole: Average numbers of expanded clones were greater in CD8+ T cells than in CD4+. Individuals who were partial responders at 0.1-3.0 mg/kg had clonal expansion that ranked among the lowest.

The receptor's source is an adult with an advanced solid tumor such as melanoma, head and neck, liver or kidney cancer. The V call is TRBV21-1, the J call TRBJ1-2. TRBV21-1 is listed as a pseudogene. Source: CD4+ or CD8+ T cells sorted from blood, taken in a trial of the OX40 agonist ivuxolimab. Written as DNA, the CDR3 is TGTGCCAGCAGCAAAAGTAGAGGTGCCGGCTACACCTTC. It is translated as CASSKSRGAGYTF.